This TCR beta chain was retrieved from a study of Graves' ophthalmopathy and Graves' hyperthyroidism. Overall study context: Stable hyperthyroid donors showed no ophthalmopathy during 18 months follow-up.

Study observations and caveats: A model of 13 signatures distinguished ophthalmopathy from stable hyperthyroidism at around 90% sensitivity and 81.08% specificity.

Between the trimmed V and J ends, which lost 0 bases and 11 bases, there was a span of 11 bases. Germline V gene sequence: CDR1 SGHKS, CDR2 YYEKEE (reference sequence). This CDR3 has 12 amino acids. RNA transcripts were the template, and TCR beta CDR3 regions were amplified from them. Following a first-round RT-PCR that used HTBI primers, a second-round multiplex PCR was carried out. TCRdb analysed the multiplex PCR reads with MiXCR anew, one entry per CDR3 protein. There are over a million distinct CDR3 sequences in the sample; about 38% occur only once, and 11% lies in the top ten. This clonotype has at least ten counts. Its antigen is unknown. Enrolled hyperthyroidism patients had a new diagnosis, a duration under 2 months, and an age of 18 to 65. The diagnosis was founded upon clinical symptoms, serum thyroxine, TRAb, thyroid ultrasound and orbital computed tomography.

The genes are TRBV5-5 and TRBJ1-1; D not resolved. The sequencing input was peripheral blood or thyroid tissue (not recorded which). This clonotype was obtained from an adult man with Graves' hyperthyroidism. CDR3 nucleotides: TGTGCCAGCAGCTTGGAGGCAGTCGGGGCTTTCTTT. As protein: CASSLEAVGAFF.